This passage covers 28 T cell receptor beta chains from one sample sequenced in a study of a mutant IDH1 vaccine in newly diagnosed glioma. Their recognized antigens are unknown. Noted time point: week 47, end of study. Every vaccine dose comprised 300 ug of mutant IDH1 20-mer peptide plus topical imiquimod. Here immunoSEQ multiplex PCR was the method, and the copy in TCRdb shows in-frame clones only, minus some. Of roughly 46,000 clones in the sample, approximately 88% were seen once. The source was PBMCs, collected from a glioma patient whose treatment included an IDH1 peptide vaccine. The receptors originated from a woman in her 30s with glioma. Some clones in this sample may be carry-over from other donors' samples.

The chain combines TRBV5-4 with TRBJ2-7; D possibly corresponds to TRBD2 (6 bases). The CDR3 runs to 13 residues. The germline CDR1 and CDR2 sequences are SGHNT and YYREEE (reference sequence). V lost 0 bases and J 7 bases, leaving 11 bases between the germline ends. The CDR3: CASSLDGGREQYF. For the CDR3, the DNA is TGTGCCAGCAGCTTGGACGGGGGACGGGAGCAGTACTTC.

This clone was seen a handful of times. The J gene is TRBJ1-1, the V gene TRBV4-2, with 7 bases aligning to TRBD1. V dropped 0 bases and J dropped 3; count of bases not matched to a gene: 7. The CDR3 is 16 amino acids. Germline CDR1 is LGHNA and CDR2 is YNFKEQ. CDR3 sequence reads: CASSQEGGRGDTEAFF. In nucleotides, the CDR3 is TGTGCCAGCAGCCAAGAAGGGGGCAGGGGGGACACTGAAGCTTTCTTT.

The chain uses TRBV30 and TRBJ2-3; D gene uncertain. V shed 2 bases and J shed 0 bases, with 9 bases lying between them. This CDR3 has 14 residues. Germline V gene sequence: CDR1 GTSNPN, CDR2 SVGIG (reference sequence). This chain's CDR3 is CAWSSVPSTDTQYF. DNA for the CDR3: TGTGCCTGGAGTAGTGTTCCTAGCACAGATACGCAGTATTTT.

This chain's CDR3 is CATSRGQGGMSEGKLFF. In DNA, the CDR3 is TGTGCCACCAGCCGGGGACAGGGGGGGATGTCTGAAGGAAAACTGTTTTTT. The chain combines TRBV15 with TRBJ1-4; the match to TRBD1 covers 11 bases. The CDR3 runs 17 residues. Germline CDR1 LNHNV, CDR2 YYDKDF (reference sequence). The ends lost 5 bases at V and 10 bases at J; junction bases unmatched: 15.

V usage is TRBV7-2 and J usage is TRBJ2-1; 7 bases are a match to TRBD2. The CDR3 is 19 amino acids. After removal of 1 base from V and 0 bases from J, the junction contained 12 bases not matched to a gene. CDR1 is SGHTA and CDR2 is FQGNSA in the germline V gene. This CDR3 reads CASSLGHGSRLASYNEQFF. DNA of the CDR3: TGTGCCAGCAGCTTAGGTCACGGCTCCAGACTAGCCTCCTACAATGAGCAGTTCTTC. The full variable domain, rest sourced from reference TRBV7-2 and TRBJ2-1, is GAGVSQSPSNKVTEKGKDVELRCDPISGHTALYWYRQSLGQGLEFLIYFQGNSAPDKSGLPSDRFSAERTGGSVSTLTIQRTQQEDSAVYLCASSLGHGSRLASYNEQFFGPGTRLTVL.

The chain recombines TRBV7-2 with TRBJ2-2; no firm D call. Germline V CDR1 and CDR2: SGHTA, FQGNSA. The germline V and J ends were trimmed by 1 base and 3 bases, with 6 bases remaining between them. The CDR3 totals 14 residues. CDR3 DNA: TGTGCCAGCAGCTTAGGAGAACACACCGGGGAGCTGTTTTTT. It is translated as CASSLGEHTGELFF.

The gene calls are TRBV4-1 and TRBJ1-5; 7 bases are shared with TRBD1. The CDR3 has 16 residues. J gave up 2 bases and V 1 base, and 5 bases lay outside the gene matches. Per the germline V gene, CDR1 is MGHRA and CDR2 is YSYEKL. The CDR3 coding sequence is TGCGCCAGCAGCCAAGTCGCCGGGACAGGCAATCAGCCCCAGCATTTT. The encoded protein is CASSQVAGTGNQPQHF.

This clone showed up just once. The rearrangement links TRBV27 to TRBJ2-6, with 8 nucleotides matching TRBD1. This CDR3 comprises 18 residues. Germline values: CDR1 MNHEY, CDR2 SMNVEV (reference sequence). V lost 3 bases and J lost 0; bases outside the gene matches: 7. The DNA of the CDR3 is TGTGCCAGCAGTTTCGAAGGACAGGGTGCCTCTGGGGCCAACGTCCTGACTTTC. The encoded protein is CASSFEGQGASGANVLTF.

This clone appeared a few times. The chain carries TRBV2 and TRBJ1-1; no firm D call. V dropped 2 bases and J dropped 8 bases, with 12 bases sitting between them. CDR1 is SNHLY and CDR2 is FYNNEI in the germline V gene. The CDR3 loop spans 13 amino acids. The CDR3 DNA reads TGTGCCAGCAGTGAATGGGGTCAGCGAGAAGCTTTCTTT. As protein: CASSEWGQREAFF. Full variable domain (remainder filled in from reference TRBV2 and TRBJ1-1): EPEVTQTPSHQVTQMGQEVILRCVPISNHLYFYWYRQILGQKVEFLVSFYNNEISEKSEIFDDQFSVERPDGSNFTLKIRSTKLEDSAMYFCASSEWGQREAFFGQGTRLTVV.

The chain employs TRBV13 and TRBJ2-7; 8 positions match TRBD2. This CDR3 spans 13 amino acids. V shed 4 bases, J shed 5 bases, and the junction held 4 bases outside the gene matches. Germline CDR1 PRHDT, CDR2 FYEKMQ (reference sequence). For the CDR3, the DNA is TGTGCCAGCAGCTCCCGGACTAGCAACGAGCAGTACTTC. As protein: CASSSRTSNEQYF.

V gene TRBV7-6 combines with J gene TRBJ1-3; D remains unclear. The CDR3 consists of 18 residues. V lost 0 bases, J lost 0 bases, and 15 bases lay in between. CDR1 is SGHVS and CDR2 is FNYEAQ in the germline V gene. CDR3: CASSLAAPERTSGNTIYF. CDR3 nucleotide sequence: TGTGCCAGCAGCTTAGCTGCACCCGAACGGACCTCTGGAAACACCATATATTTT.

The chain is built from TRBV14 and TRBJ1-4; D is undetermined. Trimming removed 0 bases from V and 3 bases from J, with 8 bases in between. The CDR3 runs 15 residues. Germline CDR1 is SGHDN and CDR2 is FVKESK. The CDR3 DNA follows: TGTGCCAGCAGCCAAGAGGGGAGACCTAATGAAAAACTGTTTTTT. It specifies CASSQEGRPNEKLFF.

The chain combines TRBV28 with TRBJ2-6; 7 nucleotides agree with TRBD1. Germline assignment: CDR1 MDHEN and CDR2 SYDVKM. The ends lost 7 bases at V and 0 bases at J; junction bases unmatched: 9. The CDR3 runs to 17 residues. CDR3 residues: CASTSNRGSSGANVLTF. The CDR3 nucleotides are TGTGCCAGCACTTCGAACAGGGGTAGCTCTGGGGCCAACGTCCTGACTTTC.

The chain combines TRBV5-4 with TRBJ2-2; no firm D call. Per germline, CDR1 SGHNT and CDR2 YYREEE (reference sequence). Trimming removed 0 bases from V and 0 bases from J, with 3 bases in between. The length of the CDR3 is 14 residues. This CDR3 is CASSLVANTGELFF. For the CDR3, the DNA is TGTGCCAGCAGCTTGGTTGCGAACACCGGGGAGCTGTTTTTT.

This clone was seen a handful of times. V is TRBV12-5 and J is TRBJ1-5, with a weak D call TRBD1 (5 bases). Germline V gene sequence: CDR1 LGHNT, CDR2 FRNRAP. This CDR3 comprises 14 residues. The germline V and J ends were trimmed by 1 base and 4 bases, with 8 bases remaining between them. The CDR3 DNA reads as TGTGCTAGTGGTTTGGCCGGGGGTAATCAGCCCCAGCATTTT. Translation gives CASGLAGGNQPQHF. The whole variable domain, remainder taken from reference TRBV12-5 and TRBJ1-5, is DARVTQTPRHKVTEMGQEVTMRCQPILGHNTVFWYRQTMMQGLELLAYFRNRAPLDDSGMPKDRFSAEMPDATLATLKIQPSEPRDSAVYFCASGLAGGNQPQHFGDGTRLSIL.

The rearrangement links TRBV27 to TRBJ2-6; D possibly corresponds to TRBD2 (6 bases). CDR3 size: 13 residues. Germline V gives CDR1 MNHEY, CDR2 SMNVEV (reference sequence). Trimming removed 8 bases from V and 4 bases from J, with 9 bases in between. The CDR3 DNA reads as TGTGCCAGCGGGGGGTCCGGGGCCAACGTCCTGACTTTC. This codes for CASGGSGANVLTF.

The chain uses TRBV5-1 and TRBJ1-3, with 7 bases that match TRBD1. This CDR3 is 15 amino acids long. The trim removed 4 bases at V and 4 bases at J, leaving 8 bases unmatched. Per the germline V gene, CDR1 is SGHRS and CDR2 is YFSETQ. The CDR3 loop reads CASSPRQGGGNTIYF. The CDR3 bases are TGCGCCAGCAGCCCCCGACAGGGTGGCGGAAACACCATATATTTT. Based on the CDR3 plus reference TRBV5-1 and TRBJ1-3, the full variable domain is KAGVTQTPRYLIKTRGQQVTLSCSPISGHRSVSWYQQTPGQGLQFLFEYFSETQRNKGNFPGRFSGRQFSNSRSEMNVSTLELGDSALYLCASSPRQGGGNTIYFGEGSWLTVV.

V is TRBV27 and J is TRBJ2-5; no definite D call. Trimming shortened V by 4 bases and J by 1 base, and 16 bases separated the two germline ends. The CDR3 is 16 residues long. Germline values: CDR1 MNHEY, CDR2 SMNVEV (reference sequence). Here the CDR3 reads CASSSGPFSVQETQYF. In nucleotides, the CDR3 is TGTGCCAGCAGTTCAGGACCCTTCTCGGTCCAAGAGACCCAGTACTTC.

V is TRBV4-1 and J is TRBJ1-2; no clear D. The germline gives CDR1 MGHRA, CDR2 YSYEKL. Trimming left V 4 bases short and J 2 bases short, with 11 bases between. This CDR3 spans 14 amino acids. The CDR3 reads CASSPSFANYGYTF. DNA for the CDR3: TGCGCCAGCAGCCCCAGCTTCGCCAACTATGGCTACACCTTC.

This clone occurred a few times. This chain uses TRBV5-1 with TRBJ2-3; D remains unclear. V was pared by 4 bases and J by 1 base, with 10 bases between. This CDR3 is built from 14 residues. The V gene's germline CDR1 is SGHRS and CDR2 YFSETQ. The CDR3 loop is CASSALRGTDTQYF. The DNA of the CDR3 is TGCGCCAGCAGCGCCCTCCGGGGCACAGATACGCAGTATTTT.

The genes are TRBV5-1 and TRBJ2-7; D tentatively reads TRBD1 or TRBD2 (5 bases each). V lost 5 bases and J lost 3, with 15 bases in between. The CDR3 extends over 14 amino acids. Per germline, CDR1 SGHRS and CDR2 YFSETQ. CDR3 DNA: TGCGCCAGCAGTTGGGGACCCTGGGTCTACGAGCAGTACTTC. Protein sequence: CASSWGPWVYEQYF.

The rearrangement joins TRBV18 to TRBJ1-1; 7 bases match TRBD1. V was pared by 5 bases and J by 4 bases, with 7 bases of the junction left unmatched. Germline-derived CDR1 and CDR2 are KGHSH and LQKENI. This CDR3 comprises 14 residues. DNA of the CDR3: TGTGCCAGCTCAGGGACGACAGGGCCCACTGAAGCTTTCTTT. Encoded protein: CASSGTTGPTEAFF. Complete variable domain (other parts from reference TRBV18 and TRBJ1-1): NAGVMQNPRHLVRRRGQEARLRCSPMKGHSHVYWYRQLPEEGLKFMVYLQKENIIDESGMPKERFSAEFPKEGPSILRIQQVVRGDSAAYFCASSGTTGPTEAFFGQGTRLTVV.

The rearrangement links TRBV7-9 to TRBJ2-5; a weak D match, TRBD2 (6 bases). This CDR3 spans 16 amino acids. The V end was cut by 5 bases, the J end by 1 base, with 17 bases between. CDR1 SEHNR and CDR2 FQNEAQ come from the germline V gene (reference sequence). The CDR3: CASSPGASVSQETQYF. CDR3 DNA sequence: TGTGCCAGCAGCCCCGGGGCTAGCGTTAGCCAAGAGACCCAGTACTTC. Looking up the rest from reference TRBV7-9 and TRBJ2-5 gives the full variable domain: DTGVSQNPRHKITKRGQNVTFRCDPISEHNRLYWYRQTLGQGPEFLTYFQNEAQLEKSRLLSDRFSAERPKGSFSTLEIQRTEQGDSAMYLCASSPGASVSQETQYFGPGTRLLVL.

The rearrangement joins TRBV7-8 to TRBJ2-3; 7 bases align to TRBD2. The germline V gene encodes CDR1 SGHVS and CDR2 FQNEAQ. Trimming removed 0 bases from V and 4 bases from J; junction bases left unmatched: 7. This CDR3 region has 16 residues. The DNA of the CDR3 is TGTGCCAGCAGCTTAGCCGGCCCTGGGGGGGCAGATACGCAGTATTTT. This sequence encodes CASSLAGPGGADTQYF.

This clone appeared once. The V and J genes are TRBV10-3 and TRBJ1-4; no clear D. The CDR3 is made up of 15 amino acids. Looked up from germline, CDR1 is ENHRY and CDR2 is SYGVKD. V lost 6 bases, J lost 5 bases, and 16 bases lay in between. CDR3: CAISREERNNEKLFF. DNA of the CDR3: TGTGCCATCAGCCGAGAGGAGCGGAACAATGAAAAACTGTTTTTT.

The J gene is TRBJ2-7, the V gene TRBV19; 8 bases map to TRBD2. Trimming took 3 bases from V and 2 from J; bases not matched to a gene: 3. The germline V gene has CDR1 LNHDA and CDR2 SQIVND (reference sequence). The CDR3 spans 14 residues. The CDR3 protein is CASSMFSGAYEQYF. The CDR3 coding sequence is TGTGCCAGTAGTATGTTTAGCGGGGCCTACGAGCAGTACTTC.

This chain's CDR3 is CAWSRSGQGGGYTF. As DNA, the CDR3 is TGTGCCTGGAGTAGATCTGGACAGGGAGGCGGCTACACCTTC. J is TRBJ1-2 and V is TRBV30, with TRBD1 identical over 8 bases. Per germline, CDR1 GTSNPN and CDR2 SVGIG (reference sequence). CDR3 size: 14 residues. V gave up 2 bases and J gave up 8 bases; unmatched junction bases: 10.

This chain connects TRBV5-1 to TRBJ2-3, with D possibly TRBD1 on 6 matching bases. This CDR3 region has 15 residues. CDR1 is SGHRS and CDR2 is YFSETQ in the germline V gene. V gave up 0 bases and J gave up 0 bases, with 8 bases separating them. CDR3 coding DNA: TGCGCCAGCAGCTTGGGGGGGCTCAGCACAGATACGCAGTATTTT. This sequence encodes CASSLGGLSTDTQYF.